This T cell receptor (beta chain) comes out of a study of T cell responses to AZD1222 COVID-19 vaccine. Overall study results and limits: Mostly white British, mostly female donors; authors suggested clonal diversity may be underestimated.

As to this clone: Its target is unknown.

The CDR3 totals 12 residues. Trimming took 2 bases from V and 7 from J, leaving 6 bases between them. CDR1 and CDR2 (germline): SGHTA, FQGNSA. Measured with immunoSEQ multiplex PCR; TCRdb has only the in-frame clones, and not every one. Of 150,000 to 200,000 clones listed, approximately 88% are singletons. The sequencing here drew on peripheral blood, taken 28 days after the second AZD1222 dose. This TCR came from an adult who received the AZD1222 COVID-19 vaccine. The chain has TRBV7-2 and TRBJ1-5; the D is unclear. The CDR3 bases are TGTGCCAGCAGCTTACCTGGACAGCCCCAGCATTTT. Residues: CASSLPGQPQHF.